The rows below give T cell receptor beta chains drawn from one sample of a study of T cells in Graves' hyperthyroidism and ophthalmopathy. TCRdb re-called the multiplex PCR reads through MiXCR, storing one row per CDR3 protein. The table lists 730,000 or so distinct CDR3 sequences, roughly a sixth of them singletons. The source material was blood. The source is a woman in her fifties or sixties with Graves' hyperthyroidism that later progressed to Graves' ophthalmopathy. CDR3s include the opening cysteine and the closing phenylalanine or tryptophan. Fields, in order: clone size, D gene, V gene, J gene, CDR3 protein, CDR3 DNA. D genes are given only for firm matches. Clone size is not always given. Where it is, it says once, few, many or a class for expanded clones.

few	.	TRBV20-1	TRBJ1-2	CSAYQGGDGYTF	TGCAGTGCGTACCAGGGAGGAGACGGCTACACCTTC
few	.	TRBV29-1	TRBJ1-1	CSVYRVTEAFF	TGCAGCGTATACAGGGTCACTGAAGCTTTCTTT
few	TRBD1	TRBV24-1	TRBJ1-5	CATRAGQRYSNQPQHF	TGTGCCACCAGGGCGGGACAGCGTTATAGCAATCAGCCCCAGCATTTT
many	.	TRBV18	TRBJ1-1	CASSPSGLALNTEAFF	TGTGCCAGCTCACCATCGGGGTTGGCACTGAACACTGAAGCTTTCTTT
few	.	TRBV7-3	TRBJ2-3	CASSLEQGRTDTQYF	TGTGCCAGCAGCTTAGAACAGGGCCGCACAGATACGCAGTATTTT
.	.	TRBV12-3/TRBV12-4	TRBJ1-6	CASSLIGGAYNSPLHF	TGTGCCAGCAGTTTAATCGGAGGGGCATATAATTCACCCCTCCACTTT
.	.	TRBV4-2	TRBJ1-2	CASSQPSGSTNYGYTF	TGTGCCAGCAGCCAACCCTCAGGGTCAACTAACTATGGCTACACCTTC
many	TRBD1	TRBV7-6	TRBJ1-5	CASSLTSAGQGSNQPQHF	TGTGCCAGCAGCTTAACATCGGCGGGACAGGGAAGCAATCAGCCCCAGCATTTT
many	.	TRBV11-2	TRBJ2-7	CASSLDYRGEQYF	TGTGCCAGCAGCTTAGATTACAGAGGCGAGCAGTACTTC
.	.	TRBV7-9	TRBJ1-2	CASSPQVAGYTF	TGTGCCAGCAGCCCTCAGGTCGCTGGCTACACCTTC
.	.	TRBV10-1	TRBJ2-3	CASSEGSGTDTQYF	TGCGCCAGCAGTGAGGGCAGCGGCACAGATACGCAGTATTTT
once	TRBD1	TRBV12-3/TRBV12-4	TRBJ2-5	CASSLETGLETQYF	TGTGCCAGCAGCCTTGAGACAGGGTTAGAGACCCAGTACTTC
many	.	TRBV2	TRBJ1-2	CASILERAAYGYTF	TGTGCCAGCATTCTCGAAAGGGCAGCCTATGGCTACACCTTC
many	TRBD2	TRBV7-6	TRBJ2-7	CASSPRLAGGLLSYEQYF	TGTGCCAGCAGCCCGAGACTAGCGGGGGGCCTACTGTCCTACGAGCAGTACTTC
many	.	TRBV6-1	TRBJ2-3	CASSEWASTDTQYF	TGTGCCAGCAGTGAATGGGCGAGCACAGATACGCAGTATTTT
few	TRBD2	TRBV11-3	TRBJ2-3	CASSPGVAGPTDTQYF	TGTGCCAGCAGCCCCGGGGTAGCGGGACCCACAGATACGCAGTATTTT
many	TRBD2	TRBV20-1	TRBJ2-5	CSAQRASGGTQETQYF	TGCAGTGCACAGAGGGCTAGCGGGGGAACCCAAGAGACCCAGTACTTC
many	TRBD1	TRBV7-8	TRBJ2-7	CASSVRTGIGSYEQYF	TGTGCCAGCAGCGTAAGGACAGGGATAGGGTCCTACGAGCAGTACTTC
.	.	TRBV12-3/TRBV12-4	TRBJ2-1	CASLPYPGPHNEQFF	TGTGCCAGTTTGCCGTACCCGGGCCCGCACAATGAGCAGTTCTTC
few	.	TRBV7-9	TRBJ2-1	CASSTWGGTYNEQFF	TGTGCCAGCAGTACTTGGGGCGGGACCTACAATGAGCAGTTCTTC
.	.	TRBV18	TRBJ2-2	CASSRETGITGELFF	TGTGCCAGCTCACGGGAGACAGGAATCACCGGGGAGCTGTTTTTT
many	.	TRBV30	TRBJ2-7	CAWSVTGPYEQYF	TGTGCCTGGAGTGTAACGGGACCCTACGAGCAGTACTTC
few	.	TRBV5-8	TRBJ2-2	CASSLGTWGSGTGELFF	TGTGCCAGCAGCTTGGGAACTTGGGGGTCGGGGACCGGGGAGCTGTTTTTT
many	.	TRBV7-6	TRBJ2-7	CASSLPGEYEQYF	TGTGCCAGCAGCTTGCCAGGGGAGTACGAGCAGTACTTC
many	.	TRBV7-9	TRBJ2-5	CASSSSGTPKGETQYF	TGTGCCAGCAGCTCCTCCGGGACTCCAAAGGGGGAGACCCAGTACTTC
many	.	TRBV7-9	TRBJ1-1	CASSLAEGKGYTEAFF	TGTGCCAGCAGCTTAGCGGAAGGAAAAGGGTACACTGAAGCTTTCTTT
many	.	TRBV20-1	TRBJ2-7	CSAHQASAPSYEQYF	TGCAGTGCCCACCAAGCTAGCGCCCCCTCCTACGAGCAGTACTTC
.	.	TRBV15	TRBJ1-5	CATSRVTEQNSNQPQHF	TGTGCCACCAGCAGGGTCACAGAACAGAATAGCAATCAGCCCCAGCATTTT
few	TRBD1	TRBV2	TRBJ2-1	CAKGQGYNEQFF	TGTGCCAAGGGACAGGGATACAATGAGCAGTTCTTC
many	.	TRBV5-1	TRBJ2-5	CASSLEQGYQETQYF	TGCGCCAGCAGCTTGGAACAGGGCTACCAAGAGACCCAGTACTTC
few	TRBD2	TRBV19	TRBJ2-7	CASSEGTSGGKQYF	TGTGCCAGTAGTGAAGGGACTAGCGGGGGAAAGCAGTACTTC
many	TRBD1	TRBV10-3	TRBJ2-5	CAIGGQSGQETQYF	TGTGCCATCGGGGGACAGAGTGGTCAAGAGACCCAGTACTTC
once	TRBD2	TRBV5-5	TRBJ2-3	CASSRGLAAFGTDTQYF	TGTGCCAGCAGCAGGGGACTAGCGGCATTTGGCACAGATACGCAGTATTTT
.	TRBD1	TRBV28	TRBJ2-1	CASSSSTSGGTGGSSYNEQFF	TGTGCCAGCAGTTCGTCCACCTCGGGGGGGACAGGGGGCTCGTCCTACAATGAGCAGTTCTTC
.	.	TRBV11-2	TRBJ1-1	CASNYGARPMNTEAFF	TGTGCCAGTAATTATGGGGCCCGACCCATGAACACTGAAGCTTTCTTT
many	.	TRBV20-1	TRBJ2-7	CSAPEGVEQYF	TGCAGTGCTCCTGAGGGGGTCGAGCAGTACTTC
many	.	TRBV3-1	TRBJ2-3	CASSQDKTDTQYF	TGTGCCAGCAGCCAAGACAAGACAGATACGCAGTATTTT
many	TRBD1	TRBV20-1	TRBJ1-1	CSARARDRGNTEAFF	TGCAGTGCTAGAGCCCGGGACAGGGGAAACACTGAAGCTTTCTTT
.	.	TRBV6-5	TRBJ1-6	CASSSVRAGAYNSPLRF	TGTGCCAGCAGTTCGGTGCGAGCTGGGGCCTATAATTCACCCCTCCGCTTT
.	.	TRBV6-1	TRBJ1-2	CASSLSDRHGYTF	TGTGCCAGCAGTCTTTCTGACAGGCATGGCTACACCTTC
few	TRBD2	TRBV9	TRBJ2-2	CASGGLAGVRTGELFF	TGTGCCAGCGGGGGACTAGCGGGGGTGAGAACCGGGGAGCTGTTTTTT
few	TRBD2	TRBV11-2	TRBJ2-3	CASSFGGGAVHPDTQYF	TGTGCCAGCAGCTTTGGCGGGGGGGCCGTTCATCCAGATACGCAGTATTTT
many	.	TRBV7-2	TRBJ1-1	CASSLGDTEPTEAFF	TGTGCCAGCAGCTTAGGGGACACGGAGCCGACTGAAGCTTTCTTT
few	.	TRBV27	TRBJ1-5	CASSASRGWGNQPQHF	TGTGCCAGCAGTGCATCCAGGGGATGGGGCAATCAGCCCCAGCATTTT
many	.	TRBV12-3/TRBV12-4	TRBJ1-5	CASSPNRGNQPQHF	TGTGCCAGCAGCCCAAACCGGGGCAATCAGCCCCAGCATTTT